This note documents a single TCR beta chain sequence. Antigen: not known. This CDR3 comprises 14 residues. Trimming pared 5 bases from V and 4 bases from J, leaving 11 bases between. Germline CDR1 is MNHEY and CDR2 is SMNVEV (reference sequence). These data are taken from a study of shared clonotypes between healthy human individuals. As for the study in general: Each donor had three CD4 naive, three CD4 memory, two CD8 naive and one CD8 memory plate. Study findings and constraints: The study found lower generation probabilities in non-shared clonotypes than in those shared by all four donors.

Splitting the CD4+ cells yielded a CD45RA+ naive subset and a CD45RA-negative memory subset. Produced via immunoSEQ multiplex PCR; TCRdb's table is partial and in-frame only. The repertoire holds some 2.3 million clones, with just over 90% as singletons. This TCR derives from a man between 18 and 35 years old in good health. Some clones in this sample may be carry-over from other donors' samples. The chain has TRBV27 and TRBJ1-4; tentative D call: TRBD1 (5 bases). The sequencing sample was made of naive CD4+ T cells from PBMCs. The subset is: CD45RA+ positively selected. The CDR3 loop reads CASSAREDNEKLFF. The CDR3 nucleotides read TGTGCCAGCAGTGCCAGGGAAGATAATGAAAAACTGTTTTTT.